This T cell receptor beta chain was sequenced during a study of T cells in Graves' hyperthyroidism and ophthalmopathy (dated by TCRdb to the late 2010s). Some background on the complete study: Peripheral blood samples were taken at the time of initial diagnosis, prior to any treatment. To identify TCR V-J signatures that set the groups apart, the researchers used a discovery cohort of about a hundred patients, made up of fewer than 50 with Graves' ophthalmopathy and approximately 57 with stable Graves' hyperthyroidism. Prospective prediction of ophthalmopathy was tested in an independent validation cohort of some 19 hyperthyroidism patients and around 16 patients who later progressed to ophthalmopathy. The roughly 90 discovery patients were divided at random into training and test sets in a 7:3 ratio. The study also compared thyroid tissue and blood T-cell repertoires from five or six Graves' hyperthyroidism patients. After blood sampling, hyperthyroidism patients were treated with methimazole at a starting dose of 30 mg daily, and ophthalmopathy patients were treated with high-dose intravenous methylprednisolone. The paper reports TCR Vbeta CDR3 sequencing of some 140 peripheral blood samples: over 40 ophthalmopathy, about 75 hyperthyroidism and approximately 17 progressor patients.

Stable Graves' hyperthyroidism was defined as the absence of progression to ophthalmopathy over 18 months of follow-up. The hyperthyroidism patients were between 18 and 65 years old and newly diagnosed, with a disease duration of less than 2 months. The study excluded patients with uncontrolled infections, other autoimmune diseases, pregnancy or lactation. Clinical symptoms, serum thyroxine and TRAb, thyroid ultrasound, and orbital computed tomography formed the basis for the diagnoses. Ficoll-Paque density gradient centrifugation was used to isolate PBMCs from 8 to 10 ml of fresh peripheral blood. Total RNA was extracted using Trizol reagent, and RNA quality was assessed on an Agilent 2100 Bioanalyzer. The TCR beta CDR3 regions were amplified from RNA transcripts. The first round of RT-PCR for the TCR CDR3 was performed with the HTBI primer set and the Qiagen OneStep RT-PCR kit. A second multiplex PCR round built the libraries, followed by size selection and purification. The libraries were sequenced on an Illumina HiSeq2000 using paired-end 100 bp reads. The original methods were these. SOAPnuke was used to process the raw data, throwing out any read that contained adapters or uncalled bases, had a mean Phred below 15, or lacked an exact constant-primer or identifier match. High-quality paired reads were merged with COPE v1.2.5, and unique nucleotide sequences were defined as clonotypes. MiTCR v1.1 was used to align the clonotypes against IMGT TRBV, TRBD and TRBJ reference segments. The analysis included only V-J combinations with a frequency above 0.0001, which together covered about 99% of the repertoires. A TCS score was defined as the ratio between F50 (clonal expansion) and ExV (chaos), using BLOSUM62-based TCRdist between CDR3 peptides within each V-J. Welch's t-statistics and random forest reduced 514 V-J features to 10 to 15, which were used in a naive Bayes classifier (R e1071). TCRdb cleaned the public reads at Q25 with fastp, built clones with MiXCR and kept in-frame beta chains. All rows with the same CDR3 protein become a single entry with the most common DNA and genes. The V and J calls come from TCRdb's annotation, not from the publication. The sample has more than 600,000 distinct CDR3 sequences on record, 16% of them singletons. Approximately 8% of the sample is held by the ten biggest clonotypes.

Summary of the overall study and its limitations: In cross-validation, a model built on a 13 V-J signature told ophthalmopathy apart from stable hyperthyroidism with 85% to 90% sensitivity and approximately 81% specificity, and in testing the same model reached 80%/75%. During validation, the model predicted progression to ophthalmopathy a median of approximately six months ahead of onset, with 70.59% sensitivity and about 72% specificity. Sample size was not statistically predetermined, and investigators were not blinded to group allocation. Most expanded thyroid clonotypes (frequency above 0.001) were also found in blood, which suggests that blood repertoires may mirror thyroid immune responses.

This clonotype was seen ten or more times. This clone's antigen is unknown. Base quality data are lacking; no much larger clone is found one base away. Deletion took 5 bases off V and 4 bases off J, with a span of 11 bases between the germline ends. Taken from cysteine to phenylalanine, the CDR3 has 13 residues. Left in the record is the CDR3 DNA by itself, 39 bases read in frame from the first base. Per the germline V gene, SGHTA is the CDR1 and FQGNSA is the CDR2. The chain employs TRBV7-2 and TRBJ2-5, with the D gene call left open. The source material was blood. The clonotype was recovered from a man in his late teens or twenties with Graves' hyperthyroidism. The nucleotide sequence is given as TGTGCCAGCAGCCCGGCCCTCAGAGAGACCCAGTACTTC. It specifies CASSPALRETQYF. Outside the CDR3, residues come from the reference TRBV7-2 and TRBJ2-5 proteins, so the full variable domain is: GAGVSQSPSNKVTEKGKDVELRCDPISGHTALYWYRQSLGQGLEFLIYFQGNSAPDKSGLPSDRFSAERTGGSVSTLTIQRTQQEDSAVYLCASSPALRETQYFGPGTRLLVL.